What follows are 15 T cell receptor beta chains derived from one specimen sequenced in a study of blood T cell repertoires in COVID-19. The protocol was immunoSEQ multiplex PCR, while the TCRdb copy is restricted to in-frame clones and leaves out a portion. The sample includes some 160,000 clones, 89% seen only once; the top ten take 2.5% to 3%. The material sequenced was peripheral blood. The receptors come from a man aged 55-75 years with acute or convalescent COVID-19.

This clone was counted once. The rearrangement uses TRBV5-5 and TRBJ2-1; no clear D. The CDR3 is 14 amino acids. Looked up from germline, CDR1 is SGHKS and CDR2 is YYEKEE (reference sequence). Deletions cut 3 bases from V and 3 bases from J, with 10 bases between. The CDR3 is CASSYNTLYNEQFF. CDR3 nucleotide sequence: TGTGCCAGCAGCTACAACACCCTCTACAATGAGCAGTTCTTC.

The chain has TRBV19 and TRBJ1-5; maybe TRBD1 (6 bases). CDR1 is LNHDA and CDR2 is SQIVND in the germline V gene (reference sequence). V was clipped by 7 bases and J by 4 bases, with 17 bases between them. This CDR3 spans 15 amino acids. CDR3 sequence reads: CASTPGGARNQPQHF. In DNA form, the CDR3 reads TGTGCCAGTACCCCGGGGGGGGCGCGGAATCAGCCCCAGCATTTT.

On this clone: This sample also contains other DNA sequences that code for the same CDR3. This chain links TRBV2 with TRBJ1-2; D possibly corresponds to TRBD1 (6 bases). This CDR3 is built from 12 residues. Germline-derived CDR1 and CDR2 are SNHLY and FYNNEI. The ends were cut back, 3 bases at V and 5 bases at J, with 7 bases in the middle. CDR3 amino acids: CASSDRGYGYTF. Here the CDR3 DNA reads TGTGCCAGCAGTGATAGGGGGTATGGCTACACCTTC.

This clone was recorded once. This chain uses TRBV9 with TRBJ1-4; a weak D match, TRBD1 (6 bases). V was shortened by 4 bases and J by 8 bases, with 15 bases between the two germline ends. The CDR3 runs 14 residues. Germline CDR1 and CDR2: SGDLS and YYNGEE. CDR3 residues: CASSLRGGNEKLFF. CDR3 sequence (DNA): TGTGCCAGCAGCCTTCGAGGGGGTAACGAAAAACTGTTTTTT.

The CDR3 coding sequence is TGTGCCAGCAGCGGACGGGACAGGGGCCCTCCAGAAGCTTTCTTT. It yields the protein CASSGRDRGPPEAFF. V gene TRBV11-2 combines with J gene TRBJ1-1; 10 positions agree with TRBD1. Unmatched junction bases numbered 11, after V lost 5 bases and J lost 8 bases. In germline, CDR1 is SGHAT, CDR2 FQNNGV. The CDR3 totals 15 residues. The variable domain in full, with the rest retrieved from reference TRBV11-2 and TRBJ1-1, is EAGVAQSPRYKIIEKRQSVAFWCNPISGHATLYWYQQILGQGPKLLIQFQNNGVVDDSQLPKDRFSAERLKGVDSTLKIQPAKLEDSAVYLCASSGRDRGPPEAFFGQGTRLTVV.

CDR3 sequence (DNA): TGCAGTGCGCGACTAAAAGAGACCCAGTACTTC. Translating it yields CSARLKETQYF. The chain couples TRBV20-1 to TRBJ2-5; TRBD2 might be the D (5 bases). The CDR3 is 11 amino acids. Germline CDR1 reads DFQATT; CDR2 reads SNEGSKA (reference sequence). V lost 6 bases and J 3 bases, leaving 8 bases between the germline ends.

This clone was seen just once. The chain couples TRBV14 to TRBJ2-3; 11 nucleotides line up with TRBD2. Unmatched junction bases numbered 4, after V lost 4 bases and J lost 4 bases. CDR1 and CDR2 from the germline V gene are SGHDN and FVKESK. There are 15 residues in the CDR3. CDR3 DNA: TGTGCCAGCAGCCCGACTAGCGGGGTGCCAGATACGCAGTATTTT. This gives the protein CASSPTSGVPDTQYF. Drawing the rest from reference TRBV14 and TRBJ2-3, the complete variable domain is EAGVTQFPSHSVIEKGQTVTLRCDPISGHDNLYWYRRVMGKEIKFLLHFVKESKQDESGMPNNRFLAERTGGTYSTLKVQPAELEDSGVYFCASSPTSGVPDTQYFGPGTRLTVL.

This chain links TRBV19 with TRBJ2-2, with unresolved D. This CDR3 is built from 12 residues. The germline V gene has CDR1 LNHDA and CDR2 SQIVND (reference sequence). V lost 6 bases and J 6 bases, leaving 8 bases between the germline ends. Here the CDR3 DNA reads TGTGCCAGTAGGGGCGCCGCCGGGGAGCTGTTTTTT. This translates into CASRGAAGELFF.

CDR3 sequence reads: CASSSSGSYEQYF. For the CDR3, the DNA is TGTGCCAGCAGTTCTAGCGGCTCCTACGAGCAGTACTTC. V gene TRBV7-2 combines with J gene TRBJ2-7; 7 bases are shared with TRBD2. Germline values: CDR1 SGHTA, CDR2 FQGNSA. The CDR3 covers 13 residues. J lost 0 bases, V lost 6 bases, and 2 bases had no gene match.

The chain is built from TRBV6-5 and TRBJ2-3, with a tentative D call TRBD1 (6 bases). Trimming took off 6 bases at V and 0 bases at J, with 13 bases between the two ends. This CDR3 region has 15 residues. Germline V CDR1 and CDR2: MNHEY, SVGAGI. The CDR3 is CASSRLQGSTDTQYF. CDR3 DNA: TGTGCCAGCAGCCGATTACAGGGCAGCACAGATACGCAGTATTTT.

The rearrangement joins TRBV5-1 to TRBJ2-3; 9 bases are shared with TRBD2. Trimming cost V 4 bases and J 6 bases; bases outside gene matches: 6. This CDR3 contains 14 residues. Per the germline V gene, CDR1 is SGHRS and CDR2 is YFSETQ. DNA of the CDR3: TGCGCCAGCAGCCCTGGGACTAGCAGTGATACGCAGTATTTT. Translation gives CASSPGTSSDTQYF. Using reference TRBV5-1 and TRBJ2-3 for the parts outside the CDR3, the full variable domain is KAGVTQTPRYLIKTRGQQVTLSCSPISGHRSVSWYQQTPGQGLQFLFEYFSETQRNKGNFPGRFSGRQFSNSRSEMNVSTLELGDSALYLCASSPGTSSDTQYFGPGTRLTVL.

This sequence joins TRBV13 and TRBJ1-3; D uncertain. The CDR3 runs 15 residues. Germline V gene sequence: CDR1 PRHDT, CDR2 FYEKMQ (reference sequence). Trimming took off 3 bases at V and 0 bases at J, with 9 bases between the two ends. CDR3 region: CASSLVRSSGNTIYF. In DNA form, the CDR3 reads TGTGCCAGCAGCTTGGTGAGGTCCTCTGGAAACACCATATATTTT.

V usage is TRBV6-6 and J usage is TRBJ2-2; D call uncertain. The CDR3 covers 15 residues. Germline values: CDR1 MNHNY, CDR2 SVGAGI (reference sequence). V lost 6 bases and J 0 bases, leaving 11 bases between the germline ends. The CDR3 DNA reads as TGTGCCAGCAGCCCTGCCCAGGCGAACACCGGGGAGCTGTTTTTT. Its protein product is CASSPAQANTGELFF.

CDR3 nucleotides: TGTGCCAGCAGTTACTCGACGACGGGGAAGAGAGGCTACACCTTC. As protein: CASSYSTTGKRGYTF. The chain combines TRBV6-5 with TRBJ1-2; D is unclear. Germline loops: CDR1 MNHEY, CDR2 SVGAGI. This CDR3 has 15 residues. The germline V and J ends were trimmed by 0 bases and 8 bases, with 16 bases remaining between them.

J is TRBJ1-2 and V is TRBV27; D is possibly TRBD1 (5 bases). The CDR3 contains 17 residues. Germline V lookup: CDR1 MNHEY, CDR2 SMNVEV (reference sequence). The ends were cut back, 5 bases at V and 0 bases at J, with 19 bases in the middle. CDR3 protein: CASSRRTRGLTNYGYTF. CDR3 in DNA: TGTGCCAGCAGTCGGCGGACAAGGGGTTTGACTAACTATGGCTACACCTTC.